These T cell receptor beta chains were read from a single sample in a study of CD8 T cells in Susac syndrome. TCRdb reprocessed the immunoSEQ multiplex PCR reads with MiXCR, giving one entry per CDR3 protein. This sample has 200,000 or so distinct CDR3 sequences; about 90% occur once, and the top ten carry approximately 0.13%. Sequencing was done on a sample of CD8+ T cells from PBMCs. The source of these receptors is a human donor with multiple sclerosis. Each CDR3 is given with its conserved first and last residue. A D gene is named only where the DNA matches it firmly. Some rows have no size entry. The others give once, few or many, or a class for an expanded clone.

j_gene: TRBJ2-1; d_gene: -; v_gene: TRBV13; abundance: -; CDR3aa: CASSLVGADPGEQFF; CDR3nt: TGTGCCAGCAGCTTAGTTGGTGCGGATCCTGGTGAGCAGTTCTTC
j_gene: TRBJ1-2; d_gene: -; v_gene: TRBV19; abundance: -; CDR3aa: CASSIDRLSNYGYTF; CDR3nt: TGTGCCAGTAGTATAGACCGCCTGAGCAACTATGGCTACACCTTC
j_gene: TRBJ2-5; d_gene: -; v_gene: TRBV19; abundance: -; CDR3aa: CASSIGFGTIQETQYF; CDR3nt: TGTGCCAGTAGTATAGGGTTCGGGACCATCCAAGAGACCCAGTACTTC
j_gene: TRBJ2-7; d_gene: TRBD2; v_gene: TRBV27; abundance: once; CDR3aa: CASSLASGKIYEQYF; CDR3nt: TGTGCCAGCAGTCTCGCTAGCGGGAAGATATACGAGCAGTACTTC
j_gene: TRBJ2-7; d_gene: -; v_gene: TRBV7-9; abundance: -; CDR3aa: CASSLAHHEQYF; CDR3nt: TGTGCCAGCAGCTTAGCGCATCACGAGCAGTACTTC
j_gene: TRBJ2-7; d_gene: TRBD1; v_gene: TRBV28; abundance: -; CDR3aa: CASSSQQGYEQYF; CDR3nt: TGTGCCAGCAGTTCCCAACAGGGGTACGAGCAGTACTTC
j_gene: TRBJ2-7; d_gene: TRBD2; v_gene: TRBV10-3; abundance: -; CDR3aa: CAISQAGGPYEQYF; CDR3nt: TGTGCCATCAGTCAAGCGGGAGGTCCATACGAGCAGTACTTC
j_gene: TRBJ2-6; d_gene: -; v_gene: TRBV2; abundance: -; CDR3aa: CASSPFSGANVLTF; CDR3nt: TGTGCCAGCAGCCCTTTCTCTGGGGCCAACGTCCTGACTTTC
j_gene: TRBJ1-1; d_gene: -; v_gene: TRBV19; abundance: -; CDR3aa: CASSITARGAGTEAFF; CDR3nt: TGTGCCAGTAGTATAACAGCACGAGGGGCAGGCACTGAAGCTTTCTTT
j_gene: TRBJ1-2; d_gene: TRBD1; v_gene: TRBV18; abundance: once; CDR3aa: CASSPSPGQDQYYGYTF; CDR3nt: TGTGCCAGCTCACCGTCACCGGGACAGGATCAATACTATGGCTACACCTTC
j_gene: TRBJ2-2; d_gene: -; v_gene: TRBV5-6; abundance: -; CDR3aa: CASTPPDQPNTGELFF; CDR3nt: TGTGCCAGCACCCCCCCAGACCAACCGAACACCGGGGAGCTGTTTTTT
j_gene: TRBJ1-2; d_gene: -; v_gene: TRBV7-9; abundance: -; CDR3aa: CASSLAFDGYTF; CDR3nt: TGTGCCAGCAGCTTGGCTTTCGATGGCTACACCTTC
j_gene: TRBJ1-5; d_gene: TRBD1; v_gene: TRBV4-1; abundance: -; CDR3aa: CASSQDPGGSQPQHF; CDR3nt: TGCGCCAGCAGCCAAGATCCAGGGGGAAGTCAGCCCCAGCATTTT